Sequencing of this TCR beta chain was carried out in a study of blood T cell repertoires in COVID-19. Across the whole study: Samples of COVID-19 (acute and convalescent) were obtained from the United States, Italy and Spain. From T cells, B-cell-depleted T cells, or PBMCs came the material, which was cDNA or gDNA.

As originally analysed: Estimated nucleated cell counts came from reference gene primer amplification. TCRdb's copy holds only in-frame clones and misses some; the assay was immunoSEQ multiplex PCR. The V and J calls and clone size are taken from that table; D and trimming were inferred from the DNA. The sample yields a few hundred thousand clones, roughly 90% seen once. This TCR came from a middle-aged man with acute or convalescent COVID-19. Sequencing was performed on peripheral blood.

DNA for the CDR3: TGTGCCAGCAGCCAAGCGGAGGGATTAGGTAATTCACCCCTCCACTTT. The encoded protein is CASSQAEGLGNSPLHF. The J gene is TRBJ1-6, the V gene TRBV3-1 (or the pseudogene TRBV3-2); D gene uncertain. The ends were cut back, 1 base at V and 6 bases at J, with 13 bases in the middle. CDR3 length: 16 residues. Germline CDR1 and CDR2: LGHDT and YNNKEL (reference sequence).